These T cell receptor beta chains were read from a single sample in a study of cytomegalovirus exposure and HLA in healthy donors. TCRdb's table, derived via immunoSEQ multiplex PCR, lists solely in-frame clones and lacks some. The table lists about 210,000 clones, roughly 77% of them singletons. The sequencing input was PBMCs. These receptor sequences come from a middle-aged man in good health and CMV-seropositive. Both conserved end residues are part of each CDR3. A D gene is named only where the DNA matches it firmly. Some rows mark clone size as missing; the rest say once, few, many or name a class of expanded clone.

CDR3 protein	CDR3 DNA	D gene	V gene	clone size	J gene
CASSDRAGGYNEQFF	TGTGCCAGCAGTGACAGAGCGGGCGGGTACAATGAGCAGTTCTTC	-	TRBV6-4	-	TRBJ2-1
CASRAQRGGYNEQFF	TGTGCCAGCCGGGCGCAGCGGGGGGGGTACAATGAGCAGTTCTTC	TRBD2	TRBV6-1	-	TRBJ2-1
CASSQAGTDTQYF	TGCGCCAGCAGCCAAGCCGGGACAGATACGCAGTATTTT	-	TRBV4-1	-	TRBJ2-3
CASSFAGAGTRGYNEQFF	TGTGCCAGCAGTTTTGCAGGCGCCGGGACGCGGGGCTACAATGAGCAGTTCTTC	-	TRBV28	few	TRBJ2-1
CASSVVAGWATDTQYF	TGTGCCAGCAGCGTAGTGGCGGGATGGGCCACAGATACGCAGTATTTT	-	TRBV9	-	TRBJ2-3
CASSWTKMRNEQYF	TGTGCCAGCAGCTGGACTAAGATGAGGAACGAGCAGTACTTC	-	TRBV11-2	-	TRBJ2-7
CASSGESSYEQYF	TGCGCCAGCAGCGGGGAGAGCTCCTACGAGCAGTACTTC	-	TRBV5-1	once	TRBJ2-7
CASSSLGDTANYGYTF	TGTGCCAGCAGCTCCTTAGGGGACACGGCTAACTATGGCTACACCTTC	-	TRBV11-2	-	TRBJ1-2
CASSLAGAGLGYGYTF	TGTGCCAGCAGCTTAGCGGGGGCAGGTTTAGGCTATGGCTACACCTTC	-	TRBV7-9	-	TRBJ1-2
CATSRTGDSNQPQHF	TGTGCCACCAGCAGAACAGGGGATAGCAATCAGCCCCAGCATTTT	TRBD1	TRBV15	-	TRBJ1-5
CASKLVSNYGYTF	TGTGCCAGCAAGTTAGTATCTAACTATGGCTACACCTTC	-	TRBV6-1	-	TRBJ1-2